This TCR beta chain derives from a study of post-analysis software for immune sequencing data. Between the trimmed V and J ends, which lost 4 bases and 8 bases, there was a span of 15 bases. Germline V lookup: CDR1 SGDLS, CDR2 YYNGEE. The CDR3 consists of 14 residues. The TCR beta cDNA libraries carried unique molecular identifiers. TCRdb passed the PCR reads through MiXCR, listing each CDR3 protein once. The sample includes 740,000 or so distinct CDR3 sequences, about 57% of them seen just once. The study, taken as a whole, reports: When patients were compared with controls, about five TRBV segments were more frequent, TRBV5-6, TRBV5-1 and TRBV20-1 among them. Those with multiple sclerosis, the patient group, showed significantly lower normalized Chao1 diversity than controls.

On this clonotype itself: Its antigen is unknown.

V usage is TRBV9 and J usage is TRBJ1-4; no clear D gene. The sample consisted of blood. The source is a girl aged 5-17 years with multiple sclerosis. CDR3 residues: CASSPKWGSEKLFF. In nucleotides, the CDR3 is TGTGCCAGCAGCCCTAAGTGGGGTAGCGAAAAACTGTTTTTT.